The 18 T cell receptor beta chains below all came from one sample that was sequenced in a study of cytomegalovirus exposure and HLA in healthy donors. Assay: immunoSEQ multiplex PCR; the TCRdb copy retains only in-frame clones and omits some. The sample includes 250,000 to 350,000 clones, 70% to 90% of them seen just once. What was sequenced was PBMCs. The receptors were gathered from a young woman in good health and CMV-seronegative.

The rearrangement joins TRBV2 to TRBJ2-7; 7 bases agree with TRBD2. Germline trimming cut 6 bases from V and 0 bases from J; bases unmatched to any gene: 5. The CDR3 contains 14 residues. CDR1 SNHLY and CDR2 FYNNEI come from the germline V gene. The DNA of the CDR3 is TGTGCCAGCAGCGCTCGGACTAGCTCCTACGAGCAGTACTTC. This sequence encodes CASSARTSSYEQYF.

The gene calls are TRBV5-1 and TRBJ2-1, with 10 bases lining up with TRBD2. With V trimmed by 2 bases and J by 5 bases, 10 bases remained unmatched. The CDR3 is 17 amino acids. Per the germline V gene, CDR1 is SGHRS and CDR2 is YFSETQ. The CDR3, as DNA: TGCGCCAGCAGCTTACCCAGACTAGCGGGCCCCAACAATGAGCAGTTCTTC. Translating gives CASSLPRLAGPNNEQFF. Looking up the rest from reference TRBV5-1 and TRBJ2-1 gives the full variable domain: KAGVTQTPRYLIKTRGQQVTLSCSPISGHRSVSWYQQTPGQGLQFLFEYFSETQRNKGNFPGRFSGRQFSNSRSEMNVSTLELGDSALYLCASSLPRLAGPNNEQFFGPGTRLTVL.

The chain employs TRBV4-3 and TRBJ2-7, with TRBD2 matching 9 bases. The CDR3 has 15 amino acids. Germline V gives CDR1 LGHNA, CDR2 YSLEER. V dropped 5 bases and J dropped 2; count of bases not matched to a gene: 7. The CDR3 DNA is TGCGCCAGCAGCTACTCCCCTAGCGGGGCCTACGAGCAGTACTTC. This gives the protein CASSYSPSGAYEQYF.

This clone was seen just once. The chain couples TRBV7-3 to TRBJ2-3, with TRBD2 matching 13 bases. The V segment lost 5 bases and the J segment 2 bases; nucleotides outside the gene matches: 4. The CDR3 covers 16 residues. CDR1 and CDR2 from the germline V gene are SGHTA and FQGTGA. The CDR3 bases are TGTGCCAGCAGCACAGGGACTAGCGGGAACACAGATACGCAGTATTTT. It codes for CASSTGTSGNTDTQYF.

The gene calls are TRBV29-1 and TRBJ2-7; possibly TRBD1 for D (6 bases). V was clipped by 4 bases and J by 4 bases, with 8 bases between them. This CDR3 is built from 11 residues. The germline CDR1 and CDR2 sequences are SQVTM and ANQGSEA. Written as DNA, the CDR3 is TGCAGCGTTGTGGGGACATACGAGCAGTACTTC. It is translated as CSVVGTYEQYF.

This clone has only a few counts. V and J are TRBV4-1 and TRBJ1-2; 8 nucleotides align to TRBD1. This CDR3 has 14 residues. J lost 5 bases, V lost 3 bases, and 5 bases had no gene match. Germline values: CDR1 MGHRA, CDR2 YSYEKL. The CDR3 sequence is CASSQWTGSYGYTF. CDR3 DNA: TGCGCCAGCAGCCAGTGGACAGGGTCGTATGGCTACACCTTC.

V usage is TRBV6-5 and J usage is TRBJ1-1; possibly TRBD1 for D (5 bases). The CDR3 is made up of 13 amino acids. Trimming removed 2 bases at V and 8 bases at J, with 12 bases between. The germline V gene encodes CDR1 MNHEY and CDR2 SVGAGI. The CDR3 loop is CASSYARGSEAFF. The DNA for the CDR3 is TGTGCCAGCAGTTACGCACGGGGGTCGGAAGCTTTCTTT.

This clone was counted a single time. The rearrangement joins TRBV19 to TRBJ1-5; D might be TRBD1 (5 bases). Per germline, CDR1 LNHDA and CDR2 SQIVND (reference sequence). CDR3 length equals 15 residues. The V end lost 6 bases, the J end lost 1 base, and 13 bases lay between the germline ends. The CDR3 sequence: CASRGLPSSNQPQHF. The CDR3 bases are TGTGCCAGTAGGGGACTGCCCAGCAGCAATCAGCCCCAGCATTTT.

This chain joins TRBV7-2 and TRBJ2-6, with TRBD2 matching over 7 bases. V gave up 5 bases and J gave up 0 bases; unmatched junction bases: 1. Germline CDR1 reads SGHTA; CDR2 reads FQGNSA. The CDR3 totals 15 residues. The CDR3 protein is CASSRTSSGANVLTF. DNA of the CDR3: TGTGCCAGCAGCCGGACTAGCTCTGGGGCCAACGTCCTGACTTTC.

The chain employs TRBV7-9 and TRBJ2-1; 7 bases align to TRBD2. Trimming removed 10 bases from V and 3 bases from J; junction bases left unmatched: 12. CDR3 length: 15 residues. Germline loops: CDR1 SEHNR, CDR2 FQNEAQ (reference sequence). CDR3 nucleotides: TGTGCCATAGTCGTTGCGGGAGATAGCTACAATGAGCAGTTCTTC. Translated: CAIVVAGDSYNEQFF.

This clone was observed once. The V gene is TRBV7-9, the J gene TRBJ1-3, with 8 nucleotides matching TRBD1. CDR1 and CDR2 (germline): SEHNR, FQNEAQ (reference sequence). Trimming took 3 bases from V and 0 from J; bases not matched to a gene: 4. The CDR3 has 16 residues. The DNA for the CDR3 is TGTGCCAGCAGCTTTGTACAGGGGGGCTCTGGAAACACCATATATTTT. It yields the protein CASSFVQGGSGNTIYF.

The CDR3 bases are TGTGCCAGCAGCTTAAACCCGAGCTCCTACAATGAGCAGTTCTTC. Its protein product is CASSLNPSSYNEQFF. The chain carries TRBV7-3 and TRBJ2-1; D is uncertain. Germline V CDR1 and CDR2: SGHTA, FQGTGA. The length of the CDR3 is 15 residues. V was shortened by 1 base and J by 0 bases, with 7 bases between the two germline ends.

A remark on this clone: The junction does not match germline at one end; this may be a read error. The chain carries TRBV2 and TRBJ1-1, with D unclear. The germline V gene has CDR1 SNHLY and CDR2 FYNNEI. The length of the CDR3 is 12 residues. CDR3 nucleotides: TGTGCCAGCAGTGAGTCCAACAGTGAAGCTTTCTTT. It codes for CASSESNSEAFF.

V and J are TRBV5-1 and TRBJ1-1; D not resolved. The V end lost 6 bases, the J end lost 3 bases, and 12 bases lay between the germline ends. The CDR3 covers 13 residues. Germline V CDR1 and CDR2: SGHRS, YFSETQ. CDR3 sequence (DNA): TGCGCCAGCACCGACACATGGGACACTGAAGCTTTCTTT. It translates to CASTDTWDTEAFF.

This chain connects TRBV7-6 to TRBJ2-7; 8 nucleotides match TRBD2. CDR3 length: 14 residues. J gave up 6 bases and V 0 bases, and 4 bases lay outside the gene matches. Germline assignment: CDR1 SGHVS and CDR2 FNYEAQ. CDR3 region: CASSLAAGEGEQYF. DNA of the CDR3: TGTGCCAGCAGCTTAGCAGCGGGAGAGGGCGAGCAGTACTTC.

V usage is TRBV18 and J usage is TRBJ2-1, with a weak D call TRBD2 (6 bases). Germline V gives CDR1 KGHSH, CDR2 LQKENI. The V gene lost 4 bases and the J gene lost 2 bases, with 15 bases spanning the gap. CDR3 length: 16 amino acids. CDR3 sequence: CASSHSEGQAYNEQFF. The CDR3 DNA reads TGTGCCAGCTCACACTCGGAGGGGCAGGCCTACAATGAGCAGTTCTTC.

The chain is built from TRBV15 and TRBJ1-1; D is uncertain. Germline assignment: CDR1 LNHNV and CDR2 YYDKDF (reference sequence). Trimming pared 6 bases from V and 8 bases from J, leaving 19 bases between. This CDR3 comprises 14 residues. The CDR3 loop is CATSAPRAGIEAFF. CDR3 nucleotides: TGTGCCACCAGTGCTCCGAGGGCGGGAATAGAAGCTTTCTTT.

This chain connects TRBV10-3 to TRBJ1-5, with 8 positions matching TRBD1. The CDR3 is 15 residues long. The junction had 6 bases not matched to a gene; V was cut back by 6 bases and J by 2 bases. Germline V gene lookup returns CDR1 ENHRY and CDR2 SYGVKD. The chain's CDR3 is CAISSGQGGNQPQHF. CDR3 sequence (DNA): TGTGCCATCAGCTCCGGACAGGGAGGCAATCAGCCCCAGCATTTT.